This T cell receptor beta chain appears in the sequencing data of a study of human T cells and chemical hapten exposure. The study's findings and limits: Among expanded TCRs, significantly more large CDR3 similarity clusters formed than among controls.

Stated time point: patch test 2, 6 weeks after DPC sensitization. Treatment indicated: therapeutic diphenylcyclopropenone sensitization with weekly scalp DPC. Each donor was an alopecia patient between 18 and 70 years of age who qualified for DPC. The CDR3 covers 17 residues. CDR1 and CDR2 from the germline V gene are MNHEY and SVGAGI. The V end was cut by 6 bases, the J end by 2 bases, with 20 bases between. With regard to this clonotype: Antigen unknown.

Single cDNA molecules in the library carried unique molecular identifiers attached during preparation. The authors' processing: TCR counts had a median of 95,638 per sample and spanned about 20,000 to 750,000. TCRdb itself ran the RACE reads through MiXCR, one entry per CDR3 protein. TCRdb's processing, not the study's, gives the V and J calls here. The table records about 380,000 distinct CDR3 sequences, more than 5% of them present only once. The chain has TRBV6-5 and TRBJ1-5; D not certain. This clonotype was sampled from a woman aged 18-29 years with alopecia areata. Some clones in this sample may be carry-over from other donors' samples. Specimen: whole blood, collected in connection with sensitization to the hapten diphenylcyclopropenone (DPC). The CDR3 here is CASRPTPPTWGNQPQHF. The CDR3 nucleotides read TGTGCCAGCAGGCCGACCCCCCCCACTTGGGGCAATCAGCCCCAGCATTTT.